This entry describes one T cell receptor beta chain. Antigen unknown. The length of the CDR3 is 12 residues. Germline V lookup: CDR1 SGHTA, CDR2 FQGNSA. This record comes from a study of OX40 agonist ivuxolimab in advanced cancers. Findings and caveats of the study: CD4+ T cells averaged fewer expanded clones than CD8+ T cells.

The assay was immunoSEQ multiplex PCR, and TCRdb's table has in-frame clones only and misses some. Of about 48,000 clones detected, under 90% appear once; the ten largest clones hold around 2%. The clonotype was recovered from an adult with an advanced solid tumor such as melanoma, head and neck, liver or kidney cancer. Specimen: CD4+ or CD8+ T cells sorted from blood, collected in a trial of the OX40 agonist ivuxolimab. The chain joins TRBV7-2 to TRBJ2-5; D gene ambiguous. The J call may be faulty, since TRBJ2-7 better matches the DNA end. The CDR3 sequence is CASSLSFYEQYF. CDR3 nucleotides: TGTGCCAGCAGCCTAAGTTTCTACGAGCAGTACTTC.